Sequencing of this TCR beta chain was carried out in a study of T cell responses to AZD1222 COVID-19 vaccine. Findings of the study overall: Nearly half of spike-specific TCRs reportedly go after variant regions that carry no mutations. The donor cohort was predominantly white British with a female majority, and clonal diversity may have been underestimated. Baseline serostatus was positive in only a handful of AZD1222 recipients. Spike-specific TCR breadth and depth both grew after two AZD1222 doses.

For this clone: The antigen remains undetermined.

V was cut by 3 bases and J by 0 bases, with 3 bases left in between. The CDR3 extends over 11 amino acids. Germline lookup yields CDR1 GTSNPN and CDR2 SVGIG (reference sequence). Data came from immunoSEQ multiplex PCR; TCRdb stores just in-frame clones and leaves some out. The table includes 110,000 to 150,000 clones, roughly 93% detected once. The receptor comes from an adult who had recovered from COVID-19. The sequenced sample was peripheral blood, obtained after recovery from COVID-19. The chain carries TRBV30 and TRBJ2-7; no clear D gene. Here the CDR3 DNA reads TGTGCCTGGAGGGGCTCCTACGAGCAGTACTTC. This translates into CAWRGSYEQYF.